This T cell receptor beta chain was recovered during a study of a mutant IDH1 vaccine in newly diagnosed glioma. Overall study: Of treated patients, 62.5% were men and approximately 40% women, averaging roughly 42 years. Previous treatment comprised radiotherapy, temozolomide, or both, mostly both.

The CDR3 covers 12 residues. Germline V gene data show CDR1 as SGDLS and CDR2 as YYNGEE. V gave up 4 bases and J gave up 6 bases, with 7 bases separating them. Time point defined: week 5, during vaccination. Vaccination comprised doses that each held 300 ug of mutant IDH1 20-mer peptide, plus topical imiquimod. Each donor presented with a new WHO grade 3 or 4 astrocytoma that tested IDH1-mutant and showed ATRX loss. Sequencing used immunoSEQ multiplex PCR; TCRdb keeps in-frame clones, though not all of them. The profile shows about 58,000 clones, roughly 80% of them singletons. On this clone itself: What it recognizes is unknown.

The V gene is TRBV9, the J gene TRBJ2-2; unclear D gene. This TCR derives from a woman aged 45-59 years with glioma. The sequencing used PBMCs, collected from a glioma patient whose treatment included an IDH1 peptide vaccine. The CDR3 spells CASSTLPGELFF. Here the CDR3 DNA reads TGTGCCAGCAGCACCCTTCCCGGGGAGCTGTTTTTT. The variable domain in full, completed from reference TRBV9 and TRBJ2-2, reads DSGVTQTPKHLITATGQRVTLRCSPRSGDLSVYWYQQSLDQGLQFLIQYYNGEERAKGNILERFSAQQFPDLHSELNLSSLELGDSALYFCASSTLPGELFFGEGSRLTVL.